The 30 T cell receptor beta chains reported below all come from one sample, sequenced in a study of beta chain features in type 1 diabetes. Expressed TCRB transcripts were sequenced after all isolated RNA was converted to cDNA. Only in-frame clones appear in the TCRdb table, and some are missing; sequencing was by immunoSEQ multiplex PCR. The sample lists 350,000 or so clones; 15% to 20% were seen once. The material sequenced was naive CD4+ T cells from blood. The receptors were gathered from a woman between 18 and 30 years old in good health.

The chain has TRBV18 and TRBJ1-4; D is unclear. The CDR3 extends over 14 amino acids. Looked up from germline, CDR1 is KGHSH and CDR2 is LQKENI. The ends were cut back, 2 bases at V and 6 bases at J, with 10 bases in the middle. CDR3 sequence: CASSPSGNHEKLFF. The CDR3 coding sequence is TGTGCCAGCTCACCATCCGGGAACCATGAAAAACTGTTTTTT. The full variable domain, with the rest looked up from reference TRBV18 and TRBJ1-4, is NAGVMQNPRHLVRRRGQEARLRCSPMKGHSHVYWYRQLPEEGLKFMVYLQKENIIDESGMPKERFSAEFPKEGPSILRIQQVVRGDSAAYFCASSPSGNHEKLFFGSGTQLSVL.

This clone was recorded a few times. V gene TRBV4-1 combines with J gene TRBJ2-3; D remains unclear. This CDR3 has 15 residues. Trimming left V 0 bases short and J 5 bases short, with 12 bases between. CDR1 and CDR2 (germline): MGHRA, YSYEKL. In nucleotides, the CDR3 is TGCGCCAGCAGCCAAGATGAAGCGACGGAAGATACGCAGTATTTT. Its protein is CASSQDEATEDTQYF.

This clone was found a few times. This chain uses TRBV19 with TRBJ2-1; D is possibly TRBD2 (5 bases). The germline V gene encodes CDR1 LNHDA and CDR2 SQIVND (reference sequence). This CDR3 contains 13 residues. Trimming removed 4 bases at V and 2 bases at J, with 6 bases between. As DNA, the CDR3 is TGTGCCAGTAGTAGGGAGACCTACAATGAGCAGTTCTTC. The encoded protein is CASSRETYNEQFF.

This chain joins TRBV9 and TRBJ1-2, with TRBD1 matching over 9 bases. Germline CDR1 reads SGDLS; CDR2 reads YYNGEE. The J segment lost 4 bases and the V segment lost 4 bases, leaving 5 bases of the junction unmatched. The CDR3 spans 14 residues. CDR3 bases: TGTGCCAGCAGCTCCGGGACAGGGACCTATGGCTACACCTTC. As protein: CASSSGTGTYGYTF.

The chain recombines TRBV2 with TRBJ2-1; TRBD2 aligns across 8 bases. Germline V gives CDR1 SNHLY, CDR2 FYNNEI. The CDR3 has 14 residues. The junction had 11 bases not matched to a gene; V was cut back by 6 bases and J by 10 bases. CDR3 sequence reads: CASSLWTSRREQFF. CDR3 DNA sequence: TGTGCCAGCAGCCTCTGGACTAGCCGCCGCGAGCAGTTCTTC.

This clone was counted only a few times. The CDR3 here is CASSFGLAAEKLFF. DNA for the CDR3: TGCGCCAGCAGCTTCGGGTTGGCGGCTGAAAAACTGTTTTTT. This sequence joins TRBV5-1 and TRBJ1-4; no definite D call. The CDR3 runs 14 residues. Germline CDR1 reads SGHRS; CDR2 reads YFSETQ. V was pared by 2 bases and J by 7 bases, with 12 bases between.

This clone showed up just a few times. The V call is TRBV4-1, the J call TRBJ2-3, with D tentatively TRBD2 (5 bases). This CDR3 spans 15 amino acids. CDR1 MGHRA and CDR2 YSYEKL come from the germline V gene. The ends were cut back, 3 bases at V and 0 bases at J, with 10 bases in the middle. The CDR3 region is CASSQLGLSTDTQYF. The DNA for the CDR3 is TGCGCCAGCAGCCAGCTAGGACTTAGCACAGATACGCAGTATTTT.

This clone showed up just a few times. The genes are TRBV29-1 and TRBJ2-2; TRBD1 matches at 8 bases. With V trimmed by 5 bases and J by 3 bases, 2 bases remained unmatched. Germline V gives CDR1 SQVTM, CDR2 ANQGSEA. The CDR3 covers 13 residues. CDR3: CSVSGGHTGELFF. In DNA, the CDR3 is TGCAGCGTTTCAGGGGGCCACACCGGGGAGCTGTTTTTT.

The chain couples TRBV15 to TRBJ1-3; maybe TRBD1 (6 bases). V gave up 11 bases and J gave up 4 bases, with 24 bases separating them. CDR3 length: 16 residues. Per the germline V gene, CDR1 is LNHNV and CDR2 is YYDKDF (reference sequence). The CDR3 loop reads CASRQVPYMGGNTIYF. CDR3 in DNA: TGTGCCTCCCGACAGGTTCCGTATATGGGGGGAAACACCATATATTTT.

The table lists this clone with a few counts. This rearrangement joins TRBV6-1 to TRBJ2-3, with TRBD2 matching 11 bases. Per germline, CDR1 MNHNS and CDR2 SASEGT. The CDR3 runs 15 residues. J lost 3 bases, V lost 7 bases, and 6 bases had no gene match. The CDR3 nucleotides are TGTGCCAGCATTAGACTAGCGGGATGGACAGATACGCAGTATTTT. Protein sequence: CASIRLAGWTDTQYF.

The rearrangement uses TRBV7-3 and TRBJ2-5; TRBD2 aligns across 10 bases. V was pared by 6 bases and J by 0 bases, with 13 bases of the junction left unmatched. The CDR3 runs to 18 residues. Germline V gene lookup returns CDR1 SGHTA and CDR2 FQGTGA. CDR3 nucleotide sequence: TGTGCCAGCAGTTACAGACCCCGGACTAGCGGCTACCAAGAGACCCAGTACTTC. Protein sequence: CASSYRPRTSGYQETQYF.

This clone occurred a few times. The V gene is TRBV5-1, the J gene TRBJ2-2, with 9 bases matching TRBD1. Germline trimming cut 4 bases from V and 2 bases from J; bases unmatched to any gene: 6. In germline, CDR1 is SGHRS, CDR2 YFSETQ. The CDR3 is made up of 16 amino acids. The CDR3: CASSIPGQGNTGELFF. The CDR3 region has the DNA TGCGCCAGCAGCATTCCGGGACAGGGCAACACCGGGGAGCTGTTTTTT.

CDR3 protein: CASSVGGATDTQYF. CDR3 sequence (DNA): TGTGCCAGCAGTGTCGGGGGGGCCACAGATACGCAGTATTTT. The chain uses TRBV2 and TRBJ2-3; TRBD2 aligns across 8 bases. The junction had 2 bases not matched to a gene; V was cut back by 4 bases and J by 2 bases. This CDR3 is 14 amino acids long. CDR1 and CDR2 (germline): SNHLY, FYNNEI.

CDR3 sequence: CASSLDTNTEAFF. CDR3 sequence (DNA): TGTGCCAGCAGCCTGGACACGAACACTGAAGCTTTCTTT. The rearrangement uses TRBV5-4 and TRBJ1-1; D may be TRBD1 (5 bases). V dropped 4 bases and J dropped 1 base, with 8 bases sitting between them. Per the germline V gene, CDR1 is SGHNT and CDR2 is YYREEE (reference sequence). The CDR3 is made up of 13 amino acids.

This sequence joins TRBV4-1 and TRBJ1-5; TRBD1 might be the D (5 bases). CDR1 is MGHRA and CDR2 is YSYEKL in the germline V gene. Trimming pared 3 bases from V and 2 bases from J, leaving 14 bases between. The CDR3 is made up of 16 amino acids. The CDR3 DNA sequence: TGCGCCAGCAGCCACCCTGGGGGGACCCGCAATCAGCCCCAGCATTTT. This sequence encodes CASSHPGGTRNQPQHF.

This chain connects TRBV11-1 to TRBJ2-7; 8 nucleotides match TRBD1. The CDR3 length is 14 residues. CDR1 is SGHAT, CDR2 FQDESV, per germline (reference sequence). With 7 bases clipped from V and 0 bases from J, the junction kept 5 bases outside the gene matches. The CDR3: CASNRDRSSYEQYF. The CDR3 DNA reads as TGTGCCAGCAACCGGGACAGGAGCTCCTACGAGCAGTACTTC.

The genes are TRBV7-9 and TRBJ2-7; weak D call: TRBD1 (6 bases). The CDR3 runs 13 residues. Germline CDR1 is SEHNR and CDR2 is FQNEAQ (reference sequence). Trimming shortened V by 4 bases and J by 2 bases, and 9 bases separated the two germline ends. The CDR3: CASSWGHTYEQYF. For the CDR3, the DNA is TGTGCCAGCAGCTGGGGACACACCTACGAGCAGTACTTC.

This clone was counted a few times. This rearrangement joins TRBV29-1 to TRBJ1-2; tentatively, D is TRBD1 (5 bases). V lost 0 bases and J 2 bases, leaving 10 bases between the germline ends. The V gene's germline CDR1 is SQVTM and CDR2 ANQGSEA. CDR3 length equals 14 residues. The chain's CDR3 is CSVEDKGRNYGYTF. The CDR3 DNA reads as TGCAGCGTTGAAGATAAGGGGAGGAACTATGGCTACACCTTC.

CDR3 region: CATGTGNYGYTF. In DNA, the CDR3 is TGTGCCACCGGGACAGGGAACTATGGCTACACCTTC. This chain connects TRBV7-6 to TRBJ1-2; 9 bases are a match to TRBD1. The CDR3 runs 12 residues. V gave up 10 bases and J gave up 2 bases; unmatched junction bases: 2. Germline lookup yields CDR1 SGHVS and CDR2 FNYEAQ.

This sequence joins TRBV5-1 and TRBJ1-2; D remains ambiguous. The CDR3 has 13 amino acids. Between the trimmed V and J ends, which lost 1 base and 3 bases, there was a span of 7 bases. The V gene's germline CDR1 is SGHRS and CDR2 YFSETQ. CDR3 DNA: TGCGCCAGCAGCTTGTACGCAGACTATGGCTACACCTTC. Its translation: CASSLYADYGYTF. Full variable domain (rest looked up from reference TRBV5-1 and TRBJ1-2): KAGVTQTPRYLIKTRGQQVTLSCSPISGHRSVSWYQQTPGQGLQFLFEYFSETQRNKGNFPGRFSGRQFSNSRSEMNVSTLELGDSALYLCASSLYADYGYTFGSGTRLTVV.

The V and J genes are TRBV7-2 and TRBJ2-5; D perhaps matches TRBD2 (5 bases). Trimming took off 6 bases at V and 4 bases at J, with 15 bases between the two ends. The CDR3 is 14 residues long. Germline V lookup: CDR1 SGHTA, CDR2 FQGNSA. CDR3 protein: CASRLDSARETQYF. CDR3 bases: TGTGCCAGCAGACTGGACTCCGCCCGAGAGACCCAGTACTTC.

Comments on this clone: Additional DNA sequences in this sample encode the identical CDR3. The chain links TRBV30 to TRBJ2-2; D gene uncertain. The germline V and J ends were trimmed by 3 bases and 1 base, with 6 bases remaining between them. CDR1 and CDR2 (germline): GTSNPN, SVGIG (reference sequence). This CDR3 is built from 13 residues. CDR3 in amino acids: CAWRGGNTGELFF. The CDR3 DNA reads as TGTGCCTGGAGAGGCGGGAACACCGGGGAGCTGTTTTTT.

The DNA for the CDR3 is TGTGCCAGCAGCTCCCTGACTGCCGGACTCCGAGGGGGGGATGAGCAGTTCTTC. Its protein product is CASSSLTAGLRGGDEQFF. V gene TRBV7-2 combines with J gene TRBJ2-1; D perhaps matches TRBD2 (7 bases). The length of the CDR3 is 18 residues. Germline V lookup: CDR1 SGHTA, CDR2 FQGNSA. V lost 4 bases and J lost 8, with 27 bases in between.

This chain uses TRBV6-5 with TRBJ1-1, with 7 bases identical to TRBD1. Per germline, CDR1 MNHEY and CDR2 SVGAGI. CDR3 length: 14 amino acids. V was clipped by 6 bases and J by 1 base; unmatched bases: 5. The CDR3 region has the DNA TGTGCCAGCAGCAACACAGGGGCGAACACTGAAGCTTTCTTT. Amino acid sequence: CASSNTGANTEAFF.

This clone came up a few times. Other DNA sequences from this sample encode an identical CDR3 as well. The chain recombines TRBV18 with TRBJ1-5, with D uncertain. The CDR3 consists of 14 residues. Germline assignment: CDR1 KGHSH and CDR2 LQKENI. V lost 4 bases and J lost 0, with 7 bases in between. CDR3 DNA sequence: TGTGCCAGCTCACGGGGAGATAGCAATCAGCCCCAGCATTTT. Translated: CASSRGDSNQPQHF.

The rearrangement links TRBV5-5 to TRBJ1-1; maybe TRBD1 (5 bases). Per the germline V gene, CDR1 is SGHKS and CDR2 is YYEKEE (reference sequence). The CDR3 sequence is 14 residues long. V lost 1 base, J lost 8 bases, and 15 bases lay in between. The CDR3 bases are TGTGCCAGCAGCTTGATGGGGTTTAGGACAGAAGCTTTCTTT. This translates into CASSLMGFRTEAFF.

The chain couples TRBV5-1 to TRBJ1-1; the D gene is possibly TRBD1 (5 bases). The CDR3 sequence is 13 residues long. The germline V gene has CDR1 SGHRS and CDR2 YFSETQ. The V end lost 10 bases, the J end lost 6 bases, and 19 bases lay between the germline ends. The chain's CDR3 is CACSGGDVPEAFF. Here the CDR3 DNA reads TGCGCCTGCTCCGGAGGGGACGTGCCTGAAGCTTTCTTT.

The rearrangement uses TRBV30 and TRBJ1-6, with a possible D match to TRBD1 (6 bases). CDR1 is GTSNPN and CDR2 is SVGIG in the germline V gene (reference sequence). The CDR3 covers 13 residues. V was pared by 0 bases and J by 11 bases, with 11 bases between. The DNA for the CDR3 is TGTGCCTGGAGTGTACAGGGTTTTGCACCCCTCCACTTT. This sequence encodes CAWSVQGFAPLHF. Complete variable domain (other parts from reference TRBV30 and TRBJ1-6): SQTIHQWPATLVQPVGSPLSLECTVEGTSNPNLYWYRQAAGRGLQLLFYSVGIGQISSEVPQNLSASRPQDRQFILSSKKLLLSDSGFYLCAWSVQGFAPLHFGNGTRLTVT.

The chain has TRBV29-1 and TRBJ2-7, with 14 bases identical to TRBD2. The CDR3 loop spans 16 amino acids. The germline CDR1 and CDR2 sequences are SQVTM and ANQGSEA. The CDR3 sequence is CRTEMGLAGAAYEQYF. The CDR3 DNA sequence: TGCAGAACGGAAATGGGACTAGCGGGAGCTGCCTACGAGCAGTACTTC.

The J gene is TRBJ2-7, the V gene TRBV11-2; 8 bases are shared with TRBD1. J lost 9 bases, V lost 6 bases, and 10 bases had no gene match. The CDR3 totals 13 residues. Germline loops: CDR1 SGHAT, CDR2 FQNNGV. CDR3 nucleotide sequence: TGTGCCAGCAGGCAAACAGGGGGGTTCGGGCAGTACTTC. Encoded protein: CASRQTGGFGQYF.